One and the same sample provided the 21 T cell receptor beta chains below, sequenced in a study of T cells in Graves' hyperthyroidism and ophthalmopathy. Template material for amplifying TCR beta CDR3 regions consisted of RNA transcripts. HTBI primers drove first-round RT-PCR of the TCR CDR3. TCRdb ran MiXCR on the multiplex PCR reads and lists one entry per CDR3 protein. Of 530,000 or so distinct CDR3 sequences listed, 35% to 55% are singletons. The sequenced sample consisted of peripheral blood or thyroid tissue (not recorded which). All receptors come from a woman aged 18-30 years with Graves' hyperthyroidism.

Worth noting for this clonotype: Because it lacks the conserved phenylalanine or tryptophan at the end, this CDR3 is likely a read error. Because the CDR3's place on the DNA is in doubt, the DNA is left out and the CDR3 is given as listed by TCRdb. J is TRBJ2-7 and V is TRBV2. A total of 8 residues make up the CDR3, ends included. Germline CDR1 SNHLY, CDR2 FYNNEI. The CDR3 region is CASSPSIS.

A few counts support this clonotype. V and J are TRBV28 and TRBJ1-2; no definite D call. The germline V gene has CDR1 MDHEN and CDR2 SYDVKM. The CDR3 extends over 16 amino acids. V was cut by 6 bases and J by 0 bases, with 17 bases left in between. CDR3 protein: CASSPIWGLTNYGYTF. The CDR3 region has the DNA TGTGCCAGCAGCCCGATTTGGGGTTTGACTAACTATGGCTACACCTTC.

This clonotype was seen repeatedly, ten times or more. The V gene is TRBV4-1, the J gene TRBJ2-7; D call uncertain. CDR1 is MGHRA, CDR2 YSYEKL, per germline. V was shortened by 0 bases and J by 1 base, with 10 bases between the two germline ends. CDR3 size: 15 residues. In nucleotides, the CDR3 is TGCGCCAGCAGCCAAGATAATTCGGTATCCTACGAGCAGTACTTC. It codes for CASSQDNSVSYEQYF.

The rearrangement uses TRBV20-1 and TRBJ1-5; D might be TRBD1 (6 bases). In germline, CDR1 is DFQATT, CDR2 SNEGSKA (reference sequence). Trimming took 0 bases from V and 11 from J, leaving 17 bases between them. The CDR3 covers 14 residues. The CDR3 DNA reads as TGCAGTGCTAGAGATGGGGGGGGAGGGGGGACCCAGCATTTT. Amino acids: CSARDGGGGGTQHF.

This clonotype appeared a few times. The chain links TRBV5-1 to TRBJ2-1, with no clear D. Germline CDR1 SGHRS, CDR2 YFSETQ. CDR3 length: 12 amino acids. The germline V and J ends were trimmed by 0 bases and 8 bases, with 6 bases remaining between them. The CDR3 DNA reads as TGCGCCAGCAGCTTGGCTGGACATGAGCAGTTCTTC. Translating it yields CASSLAGHEQFF.

The rearrangement links TRBV7-6 to TRBJ1-1, with TRBD1 matching over 11 bases. J was trimmed by 5 bases and V by 4 bases; bases with no gene match: 12. From germline, CDR1 is SGHVS and CDR2 FNYEAQ. The CDR3 covers 17 residues. The CDR3 nucleotides are TGTGCCAGCAGCTCGATGACTAGCGGGACAGGGGGAACTGAAGCTTTCTTT. It is translated as CASSSMTSGTGGTEAFF.

There are many counts of this clonotype. CDR3 loop: CASMVLSTIEAFF. In DNA, the CDR3 is TGTGCCAGCATGGTGCTCTCCACCATTGAAGCTTTCTTT. The V gene is TRBV6-5, the J gene TRBJ1-1, with unresolved D. CDR1 is MNHEY, CDR2 SVGAGI, per germline. The V gene lost 7 bases and the J gene lost 7 bases, with 16 bases spanning the gap. The CDR3 spans 13 residues.

This clonotype has a count of ten or more. The chain carries TRBV7-2 and TRBJ2-3; D not certain. V gave up 7 bases and J gave up 2 bases, with 13 bases separating them. The germline V gene encodes CDR1 SGHTA and CDR2 FQGNSA. This CDR3 has 14 amino acids. In nucleotides, the CDR3 is TGTGCCAGCATGCGGACGATGTCCACAGATACGCAGTATTTT. It specifies CASMRTMSTDTQYF.

The CDR3 region is CASSFSTGGYNEQYF. CDR3 nucleotides: TGTGCCAGCAGCTTTAGCACAGGCGGCTACAATGAGCAGTACTTC. The chain uses TRBV7-3 and TRBJ2-7; the D gene is possibly TRBD1 (5 bases). The CDR3 runs 15 residues. The V gene lost 3 bases and the J gene lost 7 bases, with 19 bases spanning the gap. Germline values: CDR1 SGHTA, CDR2 FQGTGA.

On this clonotype: Mismatch with germline at one junction end may stem from a read error. The chain carries TRBV6-1 and TRBJ1-4; 7 bases align to TRBD1. Germline values: CDR1 MNHNS, CDR2 SASEGT. The CDR3 contains 15 residues. CDR3 protein: CACRGTGEANEKLFF. The CDR3 DNA reads TGTGCCTGCAGGGGCACAGGGGAGGCTAATGAAAAACTGTTTTTT.

Note on this clonotype: Being one base from a much bigger clone, this may be a read error. The chain employs TRBV21-1 and TRBJ2-6; no DNA check was done on the table's D call, TRBD2. TRBV21-1 is tagged as a pseudogene. The CDR3 is made up of 17 amino acids. The CDR3, as DNA: TGTGCCAGCAGCAGATCCATGGGACTCTTTGGGGCCAACGTCCTGACTTTC. As protein: CASSRSMGLFGANVLTF.

This clonotype has ten or more counts. The V and J genes are TRBV7-8 and TRBJ2-5; D not resolved. The germline V and J ends were trimmed by 5 bases and 0 bases, with 7 bases remaining between them. The CDR3 extends over 13 amino acids. Germline CDR1 is SGHVS and CDR2 is FQNEAQ. CDR3 amino acids: CASSPVDQETQYF. CDR3 coding DNA: TGTGCCAGCAGCCCCGTTGACCAAGAGACCCAGTACTTC.

DNA of the CDR3: TGCAGTGCTAGCCTTAGCGGGAGGGGCTACACCTTC. Protein product: CSASLSGRGYTF. This chain links TRBV20-1 with TRBJ1-2; unclear D gene. The ends were cut back, 3 bases at V and 8 bases at J, with 13 bases in the middle. CDR1 is DFQATT, CDR2 SNEGSKA, per germline (reference sequence). CDR3 length: 12 residues.

This chain's CDR3 is CASRAGQAPNQPQHF. The CDR3 nucleotides read TGTGCCAGCAGGGCGGGACAGGCCCCAAATCAGCCCCAGCATTTT. The rearrangement links TRBV7-3 to TRBJ1-5; 8 bases line up with TRBD1. Germline V gene sequence: CDR1 SGHTA, CDR2 FQGTGA. There are 15 residues in the CDR3. J was trimmed by 4 bases and V by 6 bases; bases with no gene match: 8.

J is TRBJ2-5 and V is TRBV29-1, with D unresolved. The CDR3 is 14 amino acids. Germline CDR1 reads SQVTM; CDR2 reads ANQGSEA. Trimming left V 8 bases short and J 0 bases short, with 16 bases between. For the CDR3, the DNA is TGCAGCCAAGATGGGGTAAGGGACCAAGAGACCCAGTACTTC. Protein: CSQDGVRDQETQYF.

The chain employs TRBV14 and TRBJ2-3; 11 bases map to TRBD1. V was pared by 3 bases and J by 5 bases, with 4 bases of the junction left unmatched. From germline, CDR1 is SGHDN and CDR2 FVKESK. CDR3 length: 15 amino acids. The CDR3 DNA is TGTGCCAGCAGCCACCAAGGGACAGGGGGAGATACGCAGTATTTT. It codes for CASSHQGTGGDTQYF.

The chain couples TRBV4-2 to TRBJ2-7; D tentatively fits TRBD1 or TRBD2 (6 bases each). Trimming left V 4 bases short and J 5 bases short, with 24 bases between. The CDR3 sequence is 17 residues long. The germline V gene encodes CDR1 LGHNA and CDR2 YNFKEQ. In DNA, the CDR3 is TGTGCCAGCAGCCTCCCACTCGGGGGCGCCCCAAACCACGAGCAGTACTTC. Its translation is CASSLPLGGAPNHEQYF.

V is TRBV5-1 and J is TRBJ2-1; 13 bases agree with TRBD2. The junction had 4 bases not matched to a gene; V was cut back by 4 bases and J by 3 bases. The CDR3 is made up of 16 amino acids. Looked up from germline, CDR1 is SGHRS and CDR2 is YFSETQ. CDR3: CASSQGTSGNYNEQFF. In DNA, the CDR3 is TGCGCCAGCAGCCAAGGGACTAGCGGGAACTACAATGAGCAGTTCTTC.

This clonotype was found many times. The rearrangement links TRBV20-1 to TRBJ1-6; TRBD1 agrees at 8 bases. The CDR3 sequence is 16 residues long. CDR1 is DFQATT, CDR2 SNEGSKA, per germline (reference sequence). After removal of 1 base from V and 7 bases from J, the junction contained 9 bases not matched to a gene. This chain's CDR3 is CSARAGGRVSNSPLHF. Here the CDR3 DNA reads TGCAGTGCTAGAGCAGGGGGCAGGGTCAGCAATTCACCCCTCCACTTT.

This clonotype was recorded many times. The chain uses TRBV18 and TRBJ1-2, with 8 bases aligning to TRBD1. V dropped 9 bases and J dropped 4; count of bases not matched to a gene: 7. The CDR3 spans 13 residues. Germline CDR1 is KGHSH and CDR2 is LQKENI. DNA for the CDR3: TGTGCCAGTTCGGGGACAGGCGCCTATGGCTACACCTTC. Its translation is CASSGTGAYGYTF.

Turning to this clonotype: A much larger clone lies a single base off, so this may be a read error. The chain recombines TRBV4-3 with TRBJ2-2; D is ambiguous. The CDR3 runs 12 residues. V dropped 5 bases and J dropped 9 bases, with 10 bases sitting between them. Germline CDR1 reads LGHNA; CDR2 reads YSLEER. The CDR3 nucleotides are TGCGCCAGCAGCAGGGCAGGAAGGGAGCTGTTTTTT. Translated: CASSRAGRELFF.